This passage covers 17 T cell receptor beta chains from one sample sequenced in a study of blood T cell repertoires in COVID-19. The data were produced by immunoSEQ multiplex PCR, yet TCRdb's version contains in-frame clones alone and is incomplete. Of more than 200,000 clones detected, 84% appear once; the ten largest clones hold 1.8%. The sequenced sample consisted of PBMCs or T cells enriched from blood (not recorded which). The receptors originated from a man aged 60 to 69 who had recovered from COVID-19.

The rearrangement links TRBV11-3 to TRBJ1-4; D unclear. Germline V gene lookup returns CDR1 SGHNT and CDR2 YENEEA. The CDR3 sequence is 12 residues long. Trimming took off 7 bases at V and 6 bases at J, with 9 bases between the two ends. The CDR3 DNA reads as TGTGCCAGCACCAGTTTGGATGAAAAACTGTTTTTT. Residues: CASTSLDEKLFF.

This clone was observed a handful of times. The chain uses TRBV19 and TRBJ1-5; D is perhaps TRBD1 (5 bases). The CDR3 has 14 residues. CDR1 is LNHDA and CDR2 is SQIVND in the germline V gene (reference sequence). Trimming removed 5 bases from V and 0 bases from J, with 8 bases in between. CDR3 sequence (DNA): TGTGCCAGTAGTCCAGGGAATAGCAATCAGCCCCAGCATTTT. Its protein product is CASSPGNSNQPQHF.

The chain carries TRBV7-9 and TRBJ1-6; D uncertain. This CDR3 is built from 17 residues. The germline V gene encodes CDR1 SEHNR and CDR2 FQNEAQ (reference sequence). Trimming left V 5 bases short and J 2 bases short, with 16 bases between. The DNA for the CDR3 is TGTGCCAGCAGCCGCCGGGAGCAGTACCCCTATAATTCACCCCTCCACTTT. This codes for CASSRREQYPYNSPLHF. Using reference TRBV7-9 and TRBJ1-6 for the parts outside the CDR3, the full variable domain is DTGVSQNPRHKITKRGQNVTFRCDPISEHNRLYWYRQTLGQGPEFLTYFQNEAQLEKSRLLSDRFSAERPKGSFSTLEIQRTEQGDSAMYLCASSRREQYPYNSPLHFGNGTRLTVT.

Of note for this clone: The same CDR3 is also encoded by other DNA sequences in this sample. V is TRBV30 and J is TRBJ1-2, with 7 bases that match TRBD1. With 4 bases clipped from V and 5 bases from J, the junction kept 4 bases outside the gene matches. The germline V gene has CDR1 GTSNPN and CDR2 SVGIG (reference sequence). This CDR3 comprises 12 residues. In DNA, the CDR3 is TGTGCCTGGATCAGGGGGTTGTATGGCTACACCTTC. Amino acid sequence: CAWIRGLYGYTF.

The rearrangement links TRBV7-6 to TRBJ2-1; D is undetermined. The V end lost 3 bases, the J end lost 5 bases, and 8 bases lay between the germline ends. The CDR3 is made up of 13 amino acids. Per the germline V gene, CDR1 is SGHVS and CDR2 is FNYEAQ. DNA of the CDR3: TGTGCCAGCAGCTTTCTAGAGGACAATGAGCAGTTCTTC. This sequence encodes CASSFLEDNEQFF.

The chain uses TRBV27 and TRBJ1-5, with a weak D call TRBD1 (6 bases). This CDR3 has 17 residues. Trimming shortened V by 5 bases and J by 6 bases, and 23 bases separated the two germline ends. Germline V CDR1 and CDR2: MNHEY, SMNVEV (reference sequence). This CDR3 is CASSPGSGEGPSQPQHF. For the CDR3, the DNA is TGTGCCAGCAGTCCTGGGTCAGGGGAAGGTCCAAGTCAGCCCCAGCATTTT.

The chain carries TRBV3-1 (or the pseudogene TRBV3-2) and TRBJ2-7, with TRBD2 matching 9 bases. The CDR3 loop spans 16 amino acids. CDR1 LGHDT and CDR2 YNNKEL come from the germline V gene (reference sequence). The V and J ends lost 4 bases and 1 base, in that order; junction bases with no gene match: 8. The CDR3 loop reads CASSPRGSGGSYEQYF. CDR3 nucleotide sequence: TGTGCCAGCAGCCCCCGTGGGAGCGGGGGGTCCTACGAGCAGTACTTC.

This chain joins TRBV7-2 and TRBJ1-2, with 8 bases lining up with TRBD1. V shed 5 bases, J shed 7 bases, and the junction held 6 bases outside the gene matches. The length of the CDR3 is 13 residues. From germline, CDR1 is SGHTA and CDR2 FQGNSA. CDR3 loop: CASSTTGGFGYTF. In DNA, the CDR3 is TGTGCCAGCAGCACTACAGGGGGGTTTGGCTACACCTTC.

The chain combines TRBV20-1 with TRBJ2-3; 10 nucleotides agree with TRBD2. The CDR3 is made up of 15 amino acids. In germline, CDR1 is DFQATT, CDR2 SNEGSKA (reference sequence). V was pared by 3 bases and J by 4 bases, with 7 bases of the junction left unmatched. CDR3: CSASYSGGAPDTQYF. In DNA, the CDR3 is TGCAGTGCTAGTTACAGCGGGGGGGCCCCAGATACGCAGTATTTT.

The rearrangement joins TRBV6-6 to TRBJ1-3; possibly TRBD1 for D (6 bases). The V and J ends lost 4 bases and 0 bases respectively, with 13 bases between them. Per germline, CDR1 MNHNY and CDR2 SVGAGI (reference sequence). The CDR3 length is 16 residues. The DNA for the CDR3 is TGTGCCAGCAGTTCCCCGGACAGACCCTCTGGAAACACCATATATTTT. It translates to CASSSPDRPSGNTIYF.

This clone was counted ten times or more. This sequence joins TRBV6-4 and TRBJ2-2, with D perhaps matching TRBD2 (5 bases). The CDR3 extends over 14 amino acids. The germline V gene encodes CDR1 MRHNA and CDR2 SNTAGT. V was clipped by 3 bases and J by 3 bases, with 8 bases between them. In DNA, the CDR3 is TGTGCCAGCAGTGAAGGGAGCCACACCGGGGAGCTGTTTTTT. Its translation is CASSEGSHTGELFF.

This clone was counted once. The rearrangement joins TRBV15 to TRBJ2-2; 8 bases agree with TRBD2. The CDR3 loop spans 14 amino acids. Germline CDR1 and CDR2: LNHNV and YYDKDF (reference sequence). V lost 6 bases and J lost 6; bases outside the gene matches: 6. CDR3 protein: CATRVTGGAGELFF. The CDR3 nucleotides are TGTGCCACCAGGGTGACGGGGGGGGCCGGGGAGCTGTTTTTT.

The chain recombines TRBV14 with TRBJ1-6; D is perhaps TRBD1 (6 bases). The V gene's germline CDR1 is SGHDN and CDR2 FVKESK. The CDR3 is made up of 15 amino acids. Trimming removed 1 base at V and 7 bases at J, with 11 bases between. CDR3 sequence reads: CASSQGTDTNSPLHF. The CDR3 DNA sequence: TGTGCCAGCAGCCAAGGGACAGATACAAATTCACCCCTCCACTTT.

This chain connects TRBV10-3 to TRBJ2-2; no firm D call. The germline V gene encodes CDR1 ENHRY and CDR2 SYGVKD. V was trimmed by 3 bases and J by 3 bases, leaving 11 bases between them. This CDR3 is built from 15 residues. The CDR3 DNA follows: TGTGCCATCAGTGATAGAAACAGCTACACCGGGGAGCTGTTTTTT. Its protein is CAISDRNSYTGELFF.

V gene TRBV12-3 or TRBV12-4 combines with J gene TRBJ1-2; D remains unclear. Trimming pared 10 bases from V and 6 bases from J, leaving 12 bases between. CDR3 length equals 11 residues. As DNA, the CDR3 is TGTGCCAAGCTCCGGGGAGATGGCTACACCTTC. This gives the protein CAKLRGDGYTF.

In this sample, this clone turned up once. The chain joins TRBV2 to TRBJ2-3, with D perhaps matching TRBD2 (6 bases). CDR1 SNHLY and CDR2 FYNNEI come from the germline V gene. Trimming took 4 bases from V and 0 from J, leaving 14 bases between them. This CDR3 is built from 16 residues. The CDR3 sequence: CASSVRFSGSTDTQYF. CDR3 DNA: TGTGCCAGCAGTGTACGGTTTAGCGGAAGCACAGATACGCAGTATTTT. Based on the CDR3 plus reference TRBV2 and TRBJ2-3, the full variable domain is EPEVTQTPSHQVTQMGQEVILRCVPISNHLYFYWYRQILGQKVEFLVSFYNNEISEKSEIFDDQFSVERPDGSNFTLKIRSTKLEDSAMYFCASSVRFSGSTDTQYFGPGTRLTVL.

The chain has TRBV6-2 or TRBV6-3 and TRBJ2-5; 7 positions match TRBD2. The ends lost 5 bases at V and 2 bases at J; junction bases unmatched: 5. CDR3 length: 14 amino acids. Germline loops: CDR1 MNHEY, CDR2 SVGEGT. The CDR3 sequence is CASSRDYIQETQYF. DNA for the CDR3: TGTGCCAGCAGTAGGGACTATATACAAGAGACCCAGTACTTC.